One sample yielded the 15 T cell receptor beta chains listed below, sequenced in a study of T cell repertoires in cytomegalovirus infection. TCRdb passed the reads through MiXCR, listing each CDR3 protein once. The table shows under 350,000 distinct CDR3 sequences, with roughly 9.3% occurring only once. The material sequenced was PBMCs. Every receptor here comes from a human donor in good health (CMV status not recorded). Some clones in this sample may be carry-over from other donors' samples.

This clonotype was seen many times. The chain uses TRBV4-3 and TRBJ2-3, with D hard to call. The CDR3 covers 13 residues. Deletions cut 2 bases from V and 2 bases from J, with 5 bases between. CDR1 is LGHNA and CDR2 is YSLEER in the germline V gene. CDR3 bases: TGCGCCAGCAGCCAAACTACCACAGATACGCAGTATTTT. Translating it yields CASSQTTTDTQYF.

There are many counts of this clonotype. This rearrangement joins TRBV6-5 to TRBJ1-1; D call uncertain. With 0 bases removed from V and 1 base from J, the gap between germline ends came to 9 bases. Germline V gene data show CDR1 as MNHEY and CDR2 as SVGAGI. This CDR3 contains 15 residues. The CDR3 sequence: CASSYSNRRNTEAFF. In DNA form, the CDR3 reads TGTGCCAGCAGTTACTCGAATAGGAGGAACACTGAAGCTTTCTTT.

As DNA, the CDR3 is TGCGCCAGCAGTGAGTCGGGACAGCCTAACACTGAAGCTTTCTTT. Protein: CASSESGQPNTEAFF. The rearrangement joins TRBV10-1 to TRBJ1-1, with TRBD1 matching 7 bases. After removal of 0 bases from V and 2 bases from J, the junction contained 3 bases not matched to a gene. This CDR3 spans 15 amino acids. The germline V gene encodes CDR1 WNHNN and CDR2 SYGVQD (reference sequence).

This clonotype appeared many times. The genes are TRBV6-2 or TRBV6-3 and TRBJ2-2, with 8 bases fitting TRBD2. CDR1 MNHEY and CDR2 SVGEGT come from the germline V gene. The CDR3 loop spans 14 amino acids. V lost 11 bases and J lost 0; bases outside the gene matches: 5. The CDR3 DNA reads as TGTGCCCTCGGGGGGGACTCGAACACCGGGGAGCTGTTTTTT. Protein product: CALGGDSNTGELFF.

This clonotype showed up just a few times. This chain uses TRBV20-1 with TRBJ2-2; 11 bases fit TRBD2. The trim removed 1 base at V and 4 bases at J, leaving 5 bases unmatched. Per the germline V gene, CDR1 is DFQATT and CDR2 is SNEGSKA (reference sequence). CDR3 length: 16 residues. The CDR3 nucleotides read TGCAGTGCTAGAGGCCTAGCGGGGGGTTCCACCGGGGAGCTGTTTTTT. Its translation: CSARGLAGGSTGELFF.

This clonotype was counted ten times or more. The chain has TRBV5-1 and TRBJ2-5, with D tentatively TRBD1 (6 bases). Germline assignment: CDR1 SGHRS and CDR2 YFSETQ. The CDR3 loop spans 15 amino acids. Deletions cut 6 bases from V and 5 bases from J, with 20 bases between. This CDR3 reads CASTSGTTYQETQYF. The CDR3 DNA sequence: TGCGCCAGCACCTCCGGGACAACCTATCAGGAGACCCAGTACTTC.

This clonotype was counted ten times or more. Here the CDR3 reads CASSYRAVGSQPQHF. DNA of the CDR3: TGTGCCAGCAGCTACCGGGCAGTGGGTAGTCAGCCCCAGCATTTT. V usage is TRBV7-2 and J usage is TRBJ1-5; D unclear. The CDR3 contains 15 residues. Trimming removed 4 bases at V and 6 bases at J, with 16 bases between. The V gene's germline CDR1 is SGHTA and CDR2 FQGNSA.

Ten or more counts support this clonotype. The CDR3 DNA follows: TGTGCCAGCAGCTCGGGGACAGGGACTTATGGCTACACCTTC. Translated: CASSSGTGTYGYTF. This rearrangement joins TRBV7-2 to TRBJ1-2, with 9 bases matching TRBD1. The CDR3 has 14 residues. The ends lost 4 bases at V and 5 bases at J; junction bases unmatched: 5. The germline CDR1 and CDR2 sequences are SGHTA and FQGNSA.

The chain couples TRBV19 to TRBJ2-1; 11 bases match TRBD2. Germline CDR1 reads LNHDA; CDR2 reads SQIVND (reference sequence). The trim removed 7 bases at V and 9 bases at J, leaving 8 bases unmatched. This CDR3 region has 14 residues. The CDR3 DNA reads TGTGCCAGTACCCTAGCGGGGGGCCGGGGTGAGCAGTTCTTC. Amino acid sequence: CASTLAGGRGEQFF.

This clonotype occurred many times. This rearrangement joins TRBV5-4 to TRBJ2-3; TRBD2 might be the D (6 bases). The CDR3 is 11 residues long. Germline V gene lookup returns CDR1 SGHNT and CDR2 YYREEE (reference sequence). The CDR3 spells CAGGGTDTQYF. The CDR3 DNA follows: TGTGCGGGGGGAGGCACAGATACGCAGTATTTT.

This clonotype was seen more than once but under ten times. CDR3 loop: CSVVYGWSQETQYF. The CDR3 bases are TGCAGCGTTGTGTACGGTTGGTCCCAAGAGACCCAGTACTTC. This rearrangement joins TRBV29-1 to TRBJ2-5; D gene uncertain. V gave up 4 bases and J gave up 1 base, with 13 bases separating them. Germline loops: CDR1 SQVTM, CDR2 ANQGSEA. The CDR3 runs to 14 residues.

Concerning this clonotype itself: A much larger clone sits a single nucleotide away, making a read error possible. The rearrangement joins TRBV5-1 to TRBJ2-3; perhaps TRBD2 as D (5 bases). The CDR3 consists of 14 residues. V lost 5 bases, J lost 2 bases, and 12 bases lay in between. The germline gives CDR1 SGHRS, CDR2 YFSETQ. The CDR3 nucleotides are TGCGCCAGCAGTAAAGGAGGATTCACAGATACGCAGTATTTT. This translates into CASSKGGFTDTQYF.

A single count supports this clonotype. The chain couples TRBV20-1 to TRBJ2-3, with D hard to call. The germline CDR1 and CDR2 sequences are DFQATT and SNEGSKA (reference sequence). This CDR3 comprises 13 residues. V was pared by 7 bases and J by 6 bases, with 17 bases between. The CDR3 is CSDDGAGSDTQYF. The CDR3 DNA is TGCAGTGATGATGGCGCAGGATCGGATACGCAGTATTTT.

This clonotype was recorded at least ten times. The chain combines TRBV20-1 with TRBJ2-2; no definite D call. The V gene lost 0 bases and the J gene lost 7 bases, with 9 bases spanning the gap. Per the germline V gene, CDR1 is DFQATT and CDR2 is SNEGSKA (reference sequence). The CDR3 contains 13 residues. CDR3 in DNA: TGCAGTGCTAGAGATCATAAAAACGGGGAGCTGTTTTTT. Residues: CSARDHKNGELFF.

In its sample, this clonotype was seen many times. The chain has TRBV5-1 and TRBJ2-3; D tentatively fits TRBD1 or TRBD2 (5 bases each). Trimming shortened V by 1 base and J by 5 bases, and 14 bases separated the two germline ends. The CDR3 has 15 amino acids. CDR1 and CDR2 (germline): SGHRS, YFSETQ. DNA of the CDR3: TGCGCCAGCAGCTTGTTTAGGGACCGTGGAGATACGCAGTATTTT. This encodes CASSLFRDRGDTQYF.